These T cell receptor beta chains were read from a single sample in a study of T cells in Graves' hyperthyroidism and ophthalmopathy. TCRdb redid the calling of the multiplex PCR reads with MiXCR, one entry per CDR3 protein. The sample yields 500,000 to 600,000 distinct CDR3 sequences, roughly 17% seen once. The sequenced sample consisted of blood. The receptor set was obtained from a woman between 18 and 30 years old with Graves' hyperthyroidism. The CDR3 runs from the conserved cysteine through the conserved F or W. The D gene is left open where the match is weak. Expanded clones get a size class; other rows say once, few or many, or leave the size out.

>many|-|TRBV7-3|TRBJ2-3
CASSLGRQRADTQYF
TGTGCCAGCAGCTTAGGCCGACAGAGGGCAGATACGCAGTATTTT
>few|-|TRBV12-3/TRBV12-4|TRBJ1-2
CASTSGDYGYTF
TGTGCCAGCACCTCAGGGGACTATGGCTACACCTTC
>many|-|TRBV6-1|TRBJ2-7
CASSYGPSYEQYF
TGTGCCAGCAGTTACGGACCTTCCTACGAGCAGTACTTC
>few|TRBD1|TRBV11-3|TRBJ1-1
CASSLTGGENTEAFF
TGTGCCAGCAGCTTGACAGGGGGAGAGAACACTGAAGCTTTCTTT
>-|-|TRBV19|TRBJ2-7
CASTGRGDEQYF
TGTGCCAGTACTGGCAGGGGGGACGAGCAGTACTTC
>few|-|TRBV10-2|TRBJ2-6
CASSADRSLGANVLTF
TGCGCCAGCAGCGCGGACAGATCTCTGGGAGCCAACGTCCTGACTTTC
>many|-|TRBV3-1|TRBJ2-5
CASSQDIETQYF
TGTGCCAGCAGCCAAGATATAGAGACCCAGTACTTC
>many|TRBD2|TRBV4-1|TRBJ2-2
CASSQKAGVNTGELFF
TGCGCCAGCAGCCAAAAGGCGGGAGTGAACACCGGGGAGCTGTTTTTT
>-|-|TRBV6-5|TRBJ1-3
CASSTDRSGNTIYF
TGTGCCAGCAGTACCGACAGAAGCGGAAACACCATATATTTT
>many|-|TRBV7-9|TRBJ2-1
CASSLEAGGNEQFF
TGTGCCAGCAGCTTAGAGGCAGGTGGCAATGAGCAGTTCTTC
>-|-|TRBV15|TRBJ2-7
CATSRDGRGRGISYEQYF
TGTGCCACCAGCAGAGATGGACGAGGTCGGGGGATCTCCTACGAGCAGTACTTC
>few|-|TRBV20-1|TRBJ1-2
CSASPGGVDYGCTF
TGCAGTGCTAGTCCGGGGGGGGTAGACTATGGCTGCACCTTC
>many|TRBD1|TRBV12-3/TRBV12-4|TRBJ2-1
CASTRQGFYNEQFF
TGTGCCAGCACCCGACAGGGTTTCTACAATGAGCAGTTCTTC
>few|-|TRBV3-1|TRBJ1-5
CASSQGAGRNQPQHF
TGTGCCAGCAGCCAAGGGGCAGGGCGCAATCAGCCCCAGCATTTT
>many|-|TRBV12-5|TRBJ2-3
CASGPPTALGTDTQYF
TGTGCTAGTGGTCCTCCGACAGCCCTAGGCACAGATACGCAGTATTTT
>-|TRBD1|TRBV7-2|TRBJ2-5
CASSLRLTGWGSQETQYF
TGTGCCAGCAGCTTGAGGTTGACAGGGTGGGGCTCACAAGAGACCCAGTACTTC
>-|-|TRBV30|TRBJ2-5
CAWEIQRGETQYF
TGTGCCTGGGAAATCCAGAGGGGAGAGACCCAGTACTTC
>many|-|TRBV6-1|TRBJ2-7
CASRTRDSPDEQYF
TGTGCCAGCAGGACTCGGGACTCGCCGGACGAGCAGTACTTC
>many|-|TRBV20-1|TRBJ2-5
CSATRLETQYF
TGCAGTGCTACTCGACTGGAGACCCAGTACTTC
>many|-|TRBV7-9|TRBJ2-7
CASSFPGRANEQYF
TGTGCCAGCAGCTTTCCGGGACGGGCCAACGAGCAGTACTTC
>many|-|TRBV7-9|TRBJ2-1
CASSRRGDRRGSNEQFF
TGTGCCAGCAGCCGGCGGGGAGACAGGCGGGGATCCAATGAGCAGTTCTTC
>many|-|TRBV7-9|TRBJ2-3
CASSSPAGGNSDTQYF
TGTGCCAGCAGCTCGCCCGCGGGCGGGAACTCAGATACGCAGTATTTT
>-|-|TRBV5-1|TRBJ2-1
CASSFDRSNEQFF
TGCGCCAGCAGCTTCGACAGGTCAAATGAGCAGTTCTTC
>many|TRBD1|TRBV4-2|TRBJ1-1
CASSTGTANTEAFF
TGTGCCAGCAGTACCGGGACAGCGAACACTGAAGCTTTCTTT
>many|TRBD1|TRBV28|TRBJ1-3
CASSPGTGTGNTIYF
TGTGCCAGCAGTCCAGGGACAGGGACTGGAAACACCATATATTTT
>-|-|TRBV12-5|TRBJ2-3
CASGLIGLTDTQYF
TGTGCTAGTGGTTTGATAGGGCTCACAGATACGCAGTATTTT
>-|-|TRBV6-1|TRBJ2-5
CASRPYPLTDQETQYF
TGTGCCAGCAGACCTTACCCCCTGACAGATCAAGAGACCCAGTACTTC